The 23 T cell receptor beta chains in this list originate from one sample, sequenced in a study of T cells in women clearing cervical HPV infection. Only in-frame clones appear in the TCRdb table, and some are missing; sequencing was by immunoSEQ multiplex PCR. The listing contains some 30,000 clones. Sequencing input: blood buffy coat. The receptors shown here come from a woman between 18 and 75 years old with a cervical HPV16 infection that either progressed to CIN3+ or cleared (not recorded which).

Details on this clone: The read terminates 3 residues ahead of where the CDR3 ends, so the germline J gene completes it. The chain employs TRBV10-3 and TRBJ1-6; 9 nucleotides line up with TRBD1. V lost 0 bases to trimming and J lost 8 bases; unmatched junction nucleotides: 2. Germline values: CDR1 ENHRY, CDR2 SYGVKD. The CDR3 extends over 15 amino acids. The part of the CDR3 DNA that was read is TGTGCCATCAGTGAGTCATGGACAGGGGATTCACCC. This sequence encodes CAISESWTGDSP. The complete CDR3 protein is CAISESWTGDSPLHF.

About this clone itself: The read comes to an end 3 residues before the CDR3 does, leaving the germline J gene to fill in the end. The rearrangement joins TRBV20-1 to TRBJ2-2, with D possibly TRBD1 on 6 matching bases. V was pared by 3 bases and J by 7 bases, with 15 bases between. The length of the CDR3 is 14 residues. The germline V gene has CDR1 DFQATT and CDR2 SNEGSKA (reference sequence). Partial CDR3 DNA: TGCAGTGCTAGGGGAGCAGGGGCGGGCGGGGAG. This encodes CSARGAGAGGE. The complete CDR3 sequence is CSARGAGAGGELFF.

Worth noting for this clone: The read falls 3 residues short of the CDR3 end, and the missing part is taken from the germline J gene. The chain uses TRBV5-1 and TRBJ2-3; the match to TRBD1 covers 7 bases. V gave up 4 bases and J gave up 2 bases; unmatched junction bases: 7. Germline CDR1 is SGHRS and CDR2 is YFSETQ. This CDR3 has 15 residues. CDR3 in amino acids: CASSNGTAHTDTQYF. The covered CDR3 bases are TGCGCCAGCAGCAACGGGACAGCGCACACAGATACG.

CDR3 DNA (partial): TGCAGTGCCCCTAGCAGGGCTAGCGGCACAGATACG. Its translation is CSAPSRASGTDT. The whole CDR3 sequence is CSAPSRASGTDTQYF. This chain joins TRBV20-1 and TRBJ2-3; tentative D call: TRBD2 (6 bases). The read ends 3 residues shy of where the CDR3 ends; the end is completed using the germline J gene. Deletions cut 6 bases from V and 1 base from J, with 17 bases between. The CDR3 is 15 residues long. Germline CDR1 and CDR2: DFQATT and SNEGSKA (reference sequence).

A note on this clone: The sequence runs out 3 residues before the end of the CDR3; the remainder is reconstructed from the germline J gene. The chain has TRBV12-5 and TRBJ1-2; the D gene is possibly TRBD1 (5 bases). CDR1 is LGHNT, CDR2 FRNRAP, per germline. The germline V and J ends were trimmed by 6 bases and 5 bases, with 13 bases remaining between them. The CDR3 consists of 13 residues. The sequenced CDR3 bases are TGTGCTAGTGGACTACAGGAGGGATATGGC. Amino acid sequence: CASGLQEGYG. The full CDR3 protein reads CASGLQEGYGYTF.

In the case of this clone: The read ends 3 residues shy of where the CDR3 ends; the end is completed using the germline J gene. This chain links TRBV5-6 with TRBJ1-1; TRBD1 matches at 10 bases. The CDR3 has 14 amino acids. J was trimmed by 6 bases and V by 4 bases; bases with no gene match: 6. In germline, CDR1 is SGHDT, CDR2 YYEEEE. The CDR3 loop reads CASSMGQGISEAFF. Partial CDR3 DNA: TGTGCCAGCAGCATGGGACAGGGGATCTCTGAA.

Worth noting for this clone: The read ends 3 residues early relative to the CDR3; the germline J gene fills the gap. The chain couples TRBV11-2 to TRBJ1-1; 8 bases match TRBD1. V lost 1 base, J lost 0 bases, and 1 base stayed unmatched. Germline loops: CDR1 SGHAT, CDR2 FQNNGV. The CDR3 sequence is 15 residues long. The sequenced CDR3 bases are TGTGCCAGCAGCTTAGGGACAGGGATGAACACTGAA. It is translated as CASSLGTGMNTE. The entire CDR3 sequence reads CASSLGTGMNTEAFF. The whole variable domain, remainder taken from reference TRBV11-2 and TRBJ1-1, is EAGVAQSPRYKIIEKRQSVAFWCNPISGHATLYWYQQILGQGPKLLIQFQNNGVVDDSQLPKDRFSAERLKGVDSTLKIQPAKLEDSAVYLCASSLGTGMNTEAFFGQGTRLTVV.

CDR3 loop: CASSLATGFGYTF. CDR3 DNA, as far as it was read: TGTGCCAGCAGCTTGGCCACAGGGTTCGGC. The V gene is TRBV7-9, the J gene TRBJ1-2; maybe TRBD1 (6 bases). The read gets to within 3 residues of the CDR3 end, and the germline J gene fills in the rest. The CDR3 contains 13 residues. The germline V gene encodes CDR1 SEHNR and CDR2 FQNEAQ (reference sequence).

A remark on this clone: The read stops 3 residues short of the end of the CDR3; the missing end is completed from the germline J gene. The chain recombines TRBV29-1 with TRBJ2-5, with D tentatively TRBD1 (5 bases). The V gene lost 6 bases and the J gene lost 3 bases, with 14 bases spanning the gap. The V gene's germline CDR1 is SQVTM and CDR2 ANQGSEA. The CDR3 consists of 13 residues. CDR3 DNA, as far as it was read: TGCAGCGTCCTGACAGAAAACGAAGAGACC. It codes for CSVLTENEET. The CDR3 in full is CSVLTENEETQYF.

On this clone itself: Sequencing ends 3 residues short of the CDR3 end; the germline J gene provides the rest. V usage is TRBV20-1 and J usage is TRBJ1-2; D remains unclear. Germline values: CDR1 DFQATT, CDR2 SNEGSKA (reference sequence). The CDR3 contains 14 residues. The V end lost 0 bases, the J end lost 0 bases, and 8 bases lay between the germline ends. The CDR3 here is CSARDMSSNYGYTF. The sequenced part of the CDR3 DNA is TGCAGTGCTAGAGATATGTCTTCTAACTATGGC.

Incomplete CDR3 DNA: TGTGCCTGGAGTGTACCCCGGGACAGGGTTCGCAATGAG. Translated, it gives CAWSVPRDRVRNE. The full CDR3 protein is CAWSVPRDRVRNEQFF. J is TRBJ2-1 and V is TRBV30; 9 nucleotides agree with TRBD1. The read gets to within 3 residues of the CDR3 end, and the germline J gene fills in the rest. Germline CDR1 reads GTSNPN; CDR2 reads SVGIG (reference sequence). V lost 0 bases and J lost 6; bases outside the gene matches: 9. The CDR3 runs 16 residues.

As for this clone: The read ends 3 residues before the CDR3 terminus; that terminus is restored from the germline J gene. This rearrangement joins TRBV7-9 to TRBJ1-2; D may be TRBD1 (5 bases). This CDR3 has 14 amino acids. The germline CDR1 and CDR2 sequences are SEHNR and FQNEAQ (reference sequence). CDR3 region: CASSPPGRVHDYTF. The covered CDR3 bases are TGTGCCAGCAGCCCCCCGGGCAGGGTCCATGAC.

As concerns this clone: Read coverage stops 3 residues before the CDR3 terminus; the germline J gene supplies the remainder. The V gene is TRBV11-3, the J gene TRBJ2-3, with TRBD2 identical over 10 bases. CDR1 is SGHNT and CDR2 is YENEEA in the germline V gene. The CDR3 length is 15 residues. J lost 1 base, V lost 6 bases, and 4 bases had no gene match. The covered CDR3 bases are TGTGCCAGCAGTTCCGGGACTAGCGGCACAGATACG. Its protein product is CASSSGTSGTDT. From start to end, the CDR3 is CASSSGTSGTDTQYF.

About this clone itself: From the germline J gene comes the end of the CDR3, since the read stops 3 residues before it. This rearrangement joins TRBV7-9 to TRBJ1-1, with D possibly being TRBD1 (5 bases). The germline V gene has CDR1 SEHNR and CDR2 FQNEAQ (reference sequence). The CDR3 has 14 residues. This CDR3 reads CASSFFPGGIEAFF. The CDR3 bases that were read are TGTGCCAGCAGCTTTTTTCCGGGGGGGATAGAA.

Partial CDR3 DNA: TGTGCCAGCAGCATCAGACTAGTCTATGAG. Its protein product is CASSIRLVYE. The whole CDR3 is CASSIRLVYEQFF. The rearrangement links TRBV7-9 to TRBJ2-1; a possible D gene is TRBD2 (6 bases). The read stops 3 residues short of the end of the CDR3; the missing end is completed from the germline J gene. With 5 bases removed from V and 8 bases from J, the gap between germline ends came to 13 bases. CDR1 is SEHNR and CDR2 is FQNEAQ in the germline V gene (reference sequence). The CDR3 consists of 13 residues. The full variable domain, its missing parts supplied by reference TRBV7-9 and TRBJ2-1, is DTGVSQNPRHKITKRGQNVTFRCDPISEHNRLYWYRQTLGQGPEFLTYFQNEAQLEKSRLLSDRFSAERPKGSFSTLEIQRTEQGDSAMYLCASSIRLVYEQFFGPGTRLTVL.

On this clone: Read sequence stops 3 residues before the CDR3 end, and the germline J gene provides the missing end. This chain connects TRBV30 to TRBJ2-3; D is uncertain. The CDR3 length is 16 residues. Germline V lookup: CDR1 GTSNPN, CDR2 SVGIG (reference sequence). CDR3 amino acids: CAWSPPGVYSNQPQYF. Incomplete CDR3 DNA: TGTGCCTGGAGTCCACCCGGCGTCTATAGCAATCAGCCG.

Comment on this clone: Read sequence stops 3 residues before the CDR3 end, and the germline J gene provides the missing end. The chain combines TRBV11-2 with TRBJ1-1; D is unclear. CDR1 and CDR2 (germline): SGHAT, FQNNGV. Deletions cut 2 bases from V and 4 bases from J, with 14 bases between. This CDR3 has 15 residues. The sequenced part of the CDR3 DNA is TGTGCCAGCAGCTTATCCCAGAGGGTGGTCACTGAA. Protein sequence: CASSLSQRVVTE. The CDR3 as a whole reads CASSLSQRVVTEAFF.

As regards this clone: Read data end 3 residues before the CDR3 end; the end is taken from the germline J gene. The rearrangement uses TRBV29-1 and TRBJ1-1, with no clear D. V shed 2 bases and J shed 1 base, with 8 bases lying between them. This CDR3 region has 13 residues. Germline V lookup: CDR1 SQVTM, CDR2 ANQGSEA. The CDR3 is CSVERAGNTEAFF. CDR3 DNA (partial): TGCAGCGTTGAAAGGGCAGGGAACACTGAA.

As concerns this clone: The read gets to within 3 residues of the CDR3 end, and the germline J gene fills in the rest. This rearrangement joins TRBV5-6 to TRBJ1-3; no clear D. CDR1 and CDR2 (germline): SGHDT, YYEEEE. V was pared by 0 bases and J by 0 bases, with 7 bases between. The CDR3 extends over 15 amino acids. The CDR3 here is CASSLGPSSGNTIYF. The DNA read from the CDR3 is TGTGCCAGCAGCTTGGGGCCTAGCTCTGGAAACACC.

Regarding this clone: The read stops 3 residues short of the end of the CDR3; the missing end is completed from the germline J gene. This sequence joins TRBV28 and TRBJ2-7; D remains unclear. The V gene's germline CDR1 is MDHEN and CDR2 SYDVKM. V was pared by 3 bases and J by 0 bases, with 12 bases between. The CDR3 spans 15 residues. The sequenced part of the CDR3 DNA is TGTGCCAGCAGTTTTCGGGTTGAGAGCTCCTACGAG. This encodes CASSFRVESSYE. The CDR3 reads in full as CASSFRVESSYEQYF.

CDR3 region: CASSPWTGEFEQFF. CDR3 DNA, as far as it was read: TGTGCCAGCAGCCCCTGGACAGGGGAATTTGAG. V usage is TRBV11-2 and J usage is TRBJ2-1, with 9 bases identical to TRBD1. The missing CDR3 end, 3 residues past where the read stops, is filled in from the germline J gene. Germline V gene data show CDR1 as SGHAT and CDR2 as FQNNGV. The CDR3 runs to 14 residues. The trim removed 5 bases at V and 9 bases at J, leaving 8 bases unmatched.

A remark on this clone: The CDR3 is cut off 3 residues early in the read; its end comes from the germline J gene. This sequence joins TRBV19 and TRBJ1-5; tentatively, D is TRBD1 (5 bases). Trimming removed 7 bases at V and 1 base at J, with 14 bases between. The CDR3 spans 15 residues. Germline V gene lookup returns CDR1 LNHDA and CDR2 SQIVND (reference sequence). The CDR3 bases that were read are TGTGCCAGTATCATAAACCGGGGGAGCAATCAGCCC. Translating gives CASIINRGSNQP. In full, the CDR3 reads CASIINRGSNQPQHF. Full variable domain (missing parts from reference TRBV19 and TRBJ1-5): DGGITQSPKYLFRKEGQNVTLSCEQNLNHDAMYWYRQDPGQGLRLIYYSQIVNDFQKGDIAEGYSVSREKKESFPLTVTSAQKNPTAFYLCASIINRGSNQPQHFGDGTRLSIL.

As concerns this clone: The sequenced fragment ends 3 residues before the CDR3 boundary, so the rest is inferred from the germline J gene. The gene calls are TRBV20-1 and TRBJ1-1; 11 positions agree with TRBD1. The CDR3 contains 15 residues. Germline V lookup: CDR1 DFQATT, CDR2 SNEGSKA (reference sequence). V was clipped by 4 bases and J by 3 bases; unmatched bases: 7. The CDR3 spells CSAKDRGRDDTEAFF. CDR3 DNA, as far as it was read: TGCAGTGCTAAGGACAGGGGGCGGGATGACACTGAA.